The subject of this entry is one TCR beta chain. A few counts support this clone. Its antigen has not been determined. No much larger clone is present one base from it, and per-base qualities are unavailable. The germline V gene (reference sequence) supplies CDR1 PRHDT and CDR2 FYEKMQ. The junction carries 13 bases between V and J, which are trimmed by 8 bases and 5 bases respectively. Reading from cysteine to phenylalanine, the CDR3 counts 14 amino acids. Left in the record is the CDR3 DNA by itself, 42 bases read in frame from the first base. The sample belongs to a study of blood T cell repertoires in COVID-19 (dated by TCRdb to 2019 to 2021). Some background on the complete study: Samples covering the acute and convalescent phases of COVID-19 were provided by collaborators in the United States, Italy and Spain. Sample metadata almost always included a de-identified subject ID, COVID-19 status, age in years and sex. The repertoires were released in a freely available public database intended as a resource for research on the immune response to SARS-CoV-2. The prospective study material was composed of cDNA or gDNA derived from T cells, B-cell-depleted T cells, or PBMCs. The samples were drawn from two sources: the first 160 participants of the ongoing ImmuneRACE study, and 950 to 1,500 subjects contributed by 6 global collaborators. The dataset comprised deeply sampled blood TCRbeta repertoires from subjects exposed to, actively infected with, or recovered from COVID-19. HLA class I and class II types, where available, came from metadata supplied by the sample provider rather than from assay-based typing. Findings and caveats that apply to the study as a whole: How much clinical and demographic metadata was included differed by source and by participant, and the metadata was provided uncurated.

Participants in the prospective study were enrolled through a virtual design, were aged about 18 to 100 years, and lived in 24 United States geographic areas. In the prospective study, cohorts were assigned on the basis of participant-reported clinical history obtained from a screening survey and a study questionnaire. For ImmuneRACE Cohort 3, a participant was defined as recovered based on two consecutive negative NP/OP PCR tests, clearance by a healthcare professional, or resolution of symptoms. In the prospective study, mobile phlebotomists collected whole blood, serum and a nasopharyngeal or oropharyngeal swab from each participant. Over an approximately two-month period, participants in the prospective study had the option of providing additional blood draws and questionnaires. Prospective study blood samples were shipped either frozen or at room temperature before DNA extraction. TCRbeta CDR3 regions were amplified from genomic DNA using the immunoSEQ Assay, a bias-controlled multiplex PCR. From the authors' description of their analysis: The number of nucleated cells in each sample was estimated from the amplification of reference gene primers within the assay. To quantify the absolute abundance of each unique TCRbeta CDR3 rearrangement, sequence reads were collapsed and filtered. For each sample, productive Simpson clonality was calculated as the square root of Simpson's diversity index over productive rearrangements. Sourced from immuneACCESS, this table was stored by TCRdb with only in-frame sequences that have V and J called. A share of the clones is absent; for the studies checked, an unresolved V gene accounts for under half, and the remainder has no known explanation. V and J calls and clone size follow that table, whereas D and trimming were derived from the DNA. Within this sample are 150,000 to 200,000 clones, with more than 70% of them counted one time only. The top ten hold 4.5% to 7.5% of the sample.

The chain uses TRBV13 and TRBJ1-6; possibly the D gene is TRBD1, per 5 matching bases. The origin of this receptor is a man in his forties who had recovered from COVID-19. The sample consisted of PBMCs or T cells enriched from blood (not recorded which). The CDR3 region reads CASGRGEDNSPLHF. The bases are TGTGCCAGCGGGAGGGGAGAAGATAATTCACCCCTCCACTTT.